The T cell receptor (beta chain) described here comes from a study of patients and donors after allogeneic stem cell transplantation (dated by TCRdb to 2019 to 2021). This clonotype was observed many times. Its antigen is not yet known. No quality values exist for individual bases; no much larger clone is one base distant. Libraries came from RT-PCR. The run used a NextSeq 550. TCRdb cleaned the public reads at Q25 with fastp, built clones with MiXCR and kept in-frame beta chains. Each CDR3 protein appears once, grouped with its most common genes and DNA. Within this sample are approximately 250,000 distinct CDR3 sequences, with 12% to 15% of them counted one time only. The ten most abundant clones make up 11% of the sample. The source material was blood, either unsorted or a sorted T cell fraction (not recorded which). This TCR derives from a human donor who was either an allogeneic HSCT recipient or a stem cell or donor lymphocyte infusion donor (not recorded which). It is not recorded whose cells these are; they may come from a transplant donor.

This receptor has the CDR3 CSARRLADYNEQFF. The sequenced DNA: TGCAGTGCGCGTCGACTAGCGGATTACAATGAGCAGTTCTTC. The sequence links TRBV20-1 to TRBJ2-1; the central 9 bases match TRBD2. From V the trimming removes 6 bases and from J it removes 4 bases, while the gene matches leave 7 bases of the junction unaccounted for. Taken from the germline V gene (reference sequence), the CDR1 and CDR2 loops are DFQATT and SNEGSKA. The CDR3 covers 14 residues, taking in both the cysteine and the phenylalanine. Only the CDR3 part of the read is kept: 42 bases, read in frame from the first base.